The 27 T cell receptor beta chains presented below share a single source sample, sequenced in a study of T cell responses to AZD1222 COVID-19 vaccine. Sequencing used immunoSEQ multiplex PCR; TCRdb keeps in-frame clones, though not all of them. The data show 150,000 to 200,000 clones, 85% to 95% seen once. The input for sequencing was peripheral blood, taken on day 0 of AZD1222 vaccination. These receptors were obtained from an adult in good health.

The chain is built from TRBV6-2 or TRBV6-3 and TRBJ2-2; a possible D gene is TRBD2 (5 bases). Trimming pared 4 bases from V and 6 bases from J, leaving 15 bases between. Germline lookup yields CDR1 MNHEY and CDR2 SVGEGT. The CDR3 extends over 15 amino acids. The CDR3 region has the DNA TGTGCCAGCAGTTTCCCACGGGGTCGACCCGGGGAGCTGTTTTTT. It translates to CASSFPRGRPGELFF.

This chain uses TRBV24-1 with TRBJ2-1, with no clear D. CDR1 KGHDR and CDR2 SFDVKD come from the germline V gene. The CDR3 is 13 amino acids. The germline V and J ends were trimmed by 2 bases and 9 bases, with 10 bases remaining between them. The CDR3 region has the DNA TGTGCCACCAGTGATTCGACGGGTGTTGAGCAGTTCTTC. Translation: CATSDSTGVEQFF.

The rearrangement uses TRBV5-5 and TRBJ1-5; 9 bases align to TRBD1. The CDR3 contains 17 residues. The germline V gene encodes CDR1 SGHKS and CDR2 YYEKEE (reference sequence). J gave up 4 bases and V 3 bases, and 11 bases lay outside the gene matches. CDR3: CASSSTGTGFLNQPQHF. CDR3 nucleotides: TGTGCCAGCAGCTCGACCGGGACAGGGTTTCTAAATCAGCCCCAGCATTTT.

The V and J genes are TRBV11-2 and TRBJ1-6; D remains ambiguous. V gave up 5 bases and J gave up 9 bases, with 14 bases separating them. CDR3 length: 14 amino acids. The germline V gene encodes CDR1 SGHAT and CDR2 FQNNGV. The CDR3 loop reads CASSREGLGSPLHF. CDR3 bases: TGTGCCAGCAGCCGGGAGGGATTGGGTTCACCCCTCCACTTT.

The rearrangement joins TRBV11-2 to TRBJ1-6; D call uncertain. This CDR3 comprises 16 residues. Trimming cost V 5 bases and J 7 bases, with 18 bases left between them. Looked up from germline, CDR1 is SGHAT and CDR2 is FQNNGV. The DNA of the CDR3 is TGTGCCAGCAGCACCCGAGGAGGCAGACGGAATTCACCCCTCCACTTT. Amino acids: CASSTRGGRRNSPLHF.

The V gene is TRBV15, the J gene TRBJ1-2; D remains unclear. Trimming removed 0 bases at V and 2 bases at J, with 10 bases between. From germline, CDR1 is LNHNV and CDR2 YYDKDF (reference sequence). This CDR3 is built from 15 residues. The chain's CDR3 is CATSRDGQQNYGYTF. In DNA form, the CDR3 reads TGTGCCACCAGCAGAGATGGGCAGCAGAACTATGGCTACACCTTC.

J is TRBJ1-2 and V is TRBV28, with a tentative D call TRBD1 (6 bases). CDR3 length: 14 amino acids. Trimming took off 5 bases at V and 5 bases at J, with 15 bases between the two ends. Germline CDR1 is MDHEN and CDR2 is SYDVKM. The CDR3: CASSADSGQYGYTF. The CDR3 coding sequence is TGTGCCAGCAGTGCCGATTCAGGACAGTATGGCTACACCTTC.

The chain carries TRBV6-1 and TRBJ1-1; D gene ambiguous. The CDR3 loop spans 14 amino acids. The germline V gene encodes CDR1 MNHNS and CDR2 SASEGT. Trimming cost V 2 bases and J 5 bases, with 12 bases left between them. Here the CDR3 DNA reads TGTGCCAGCAGTGAATTTGCGGGTAGGACTGAAGCTTTCTTT. Its protein is CASSEFAGRTEAFF.

The chain carries TRBV12-3 or TRBV12-4 and TRBJ2-5; D remains unclear. Trimming removed 8 bases at V and 4 bases at J, with 5 bases between. This CDR3 is 10 amino acids long. The CDR3 loop is CASALETQYF. As DNA, the CDR3 is TGTGCCAGCGCCTTAGAGACCCAGTACTTC.

The chain has TRBV28 and TRBJ1-1; D gene unclear. The CDR3 consists of 15 residues. V was shortened by 4 bases and J by 4 bases, with 16 bases between the two germline ends. From germline, CDR1 is MDHEN and CDR2 SYDVKM. The CDR3 reads CASSSGARPGTEAFF. The CDR3, as DNA: TGTGCCAGCAGTTCAGGTGCTCGCCCGGGCACTGAAGCTTTCTTT.

The chain links TRBV3-1 (or the pseudogene TRBV3-2) to TRBJ2-1; perhaps TRBD2 as D (6 bases). Looked up from germline, CDR1 is LGHDT and CDR2 is YNNKEL (reference sequence). V was trimmed by 0 bases and J by 5 bases, leaving 17 bases between them. The CDR3 contains 17 residues. The CDR3 here is CASSQDESSGLNNEQFF. DNA for the CDR3: TGTGCCAGCAGCCAAGATGAGTCAAGCGGGTTAAACAATGAGCAGTTCTTC.

This chain joins TRBV7-2 and TRBJ1-2; 7 positions match TRBD1. The CDR3 totals 15 residues. The V gene end was trimmed by 8 bases and the J gene end by 4 bases; junction bases not matched to a gene: 13. Germline lookup yields CDR1 SGHTA and CDR2 FQGNSA. The CDR3 nucleotides read TGTGCCAGCCACCCACCGGGACAGTCTTTCTATGGCTACACCTTC. Translation: CASHPPGQSFYGYTF. Supplemented by reference TRBV7-2 and TRBJ1-2, the full variable domain reads GAGVSQSPSNKVTEKGKDVELRCDPISGHTALYWYRQSLGQGLEFLIYFQGNSAPDKSGLPSDRFSAERTGGSVSTLTIQRTQQEDSAVYLCASHPPGQSFYGYTFGSGTRLTVV.

This sequence joins TRBV4-2 and TRBJ1-3; D gene unclear. Trimming cost V 0 bases and J 4 bases, with 13 bases left between them. Per germline, CDR1 LGHNA and CDR2 YNFKEQ. The CDR3 consists of 16 residues. The CDR3 is CASSQEREPRGNTIYF. CDR3 in DNA: TGTGCCAGCAGCCAAGAGCGGGAGCCCAGGGGAAACACCATATATTTT.

This clone was seen only once. CDR3 protein: CATGLAGGLEQYF. The CDR3 DNA reads as TGTGCCACCGGACTAGCGGGAGGGCTGGAGCAGTACTTC. This chain links TRBV10-3 with TRBJ2-7; 15 nucleotides agree with TRBD2. Germline CDR1 is ENHRY and CDR2 is SYGVKD. The J segment lost 7 bases and the V segment lost 10 bases, leaving 5 bases of the junction unmatched. This CDR3 comprises 13 residues.

The CDR3 region has the DNA TGTGCCAGCTCACCACCGTGGTTCACTGAAGCTTTCTTT. Its protein is CASSPPWFTEAFF. The V gene is TRBV18, the J gene TRBJ1-1; D not resolved. This CDR3 has 13 residues. The V and J ends lost 0 bases and 4 bases respectively, with 6 bases between them. The V gene's germline CDR1 is KGHSH and CDR2 LQKENI.

V is TRBV18 and J is TRBJ1-3; D is unresolved. CDR1 KGHSH and CDR2 LQKENI come from the germline V gene. Deletions cut 6 bases from V and 0 bases from J, with 9 bases between. The CDR3 sequence is 14 residues long. The CDR3 loop is CASSRDLSGNTIYF. CDR3 coding DNA: TGTGCCAGCTCCCGAGATCTCTCTGGAAACACCATATATTTT.

The rearrangement links TRBV19 to TRBJ2-1; the match to TRBD2 covers 8 bases. Trimming cost V 5 bases and J 9 bases; bases outside gene matches: 12. The length of the CDR3 is 15 residues. CDR1 and CDR2 from the germline V gene are LNHDA and SQIVND (reference sequence). This CDR3 is CASSDGGRLSGEQFF. CDR3 coding DNA: TGTGCCAGTAGTGACGGCGGGAGGTTGAGTGGTGAGCAGTTCTTC.

V usage is TRBV5-5 and J usage is TRBJ1-4; D is ambiguous. The germline V gene has CDR1 SGHKS and CDR2 YYEKEE (reference sequence). The CDR3 totals 16 residues. V was shortened by 1 base and J by 5 bases, with 15 bases between the two germline ends. The DNA for the CDR3 is TGTGCCAGCAGCTTGTCAGTAGGCAGGCTAAATGAAAAACTGTTTTTT. The encoded protein is CASSLSVGRLNEKLFF.

This sequence joins TRBV6-1 and TRBJ1-5; the D gene is possibly TRBD1 (6 bases). Germline CDR1 reads MNHNS; CDR2 reads SASEGT. V lost 8 bases to trimming and J lost 8 bases, with 16 bases between them. This CDR3 contains 13 residues. This CDR3 reads CASREARQEPQHF. DNA for the CDR3: TGTGCCAGCCGGGAAGCTAGACAGGAGCCCCAGCATTTT.

This clone was observed a handful of times. J is TRBJ2-2 and V is TRBV6-5; the match to TRBD1 covers 9 bases. Germline CDR1 is MNHEY and CDR2 is SVGAGI. CDR3 length: 15 amino acids. The V and J ends lost 6 bases and 6 bases, in that order; junction bases with no gene match: 8. CDR3 amino acids: CASRSGQGRSGELFF. CDR3 DNA sequence: TGTGCCAGCAGATCAGGACAGGGGAGATCCGGGGAGCTGTTTTTT.

The chain carries TRBV5-8 and TRBJ1-2, with TRBD1 matching 7 bases. V gave up 6 bases and J gave up 7 bases; unmatched junction bases: 12. The CDR3 is 14 amino acids. Germline V CDR1 and CDR2: SGHTS, YDEGEE. Here the CDR3 DNA reads TGTGCCAGCATCCCTGGGACAGCTATAGCTGGCTACACCTTC. Translation: CASIPGTAIAGYTF.

The chain employs TRBV6-5 and TRBJ2-6; D possibly corresponds to TRBD2 (5 bases). CDR1 and CDR2 from the germline V gene are MNHEY and SVGAGI. The CDR3 extends over 15 amino acids. Trimming stripped 5 bases from V and 0 bases from J, with 8 bases between. CDR3 sequence (DNA): TGTGCCAGCAGTCACGGGGACTCTGGGGCCAACGTCCTGACTTTC. It specifies CASSHGDSGANVLTF.

The rearrangement uses TRBV9 and TRBJ1-1, with D uncertain. There are 14 residues in the CDR3. Germline V gives CDR1 SGDLS, CDR2 YYNGEE. V was cut by 2 bases and J by 11 bases, with 19 bases left in between. CDR3: CASSVAGGGQMAFF. The CDR3, as DNA: TGTGCCAGCAGCGTCGCCGGCGGCGGGCAAATGGCTTTCTTT.

The chain joins TRBV2 to TRBJ1-1; D ambiguous. The germline V gene has CDR1 SNHLY and CDR2 FYNNEI. V dropped 0 bases and J dropped 3 bases, with 5 bases sitting between them. This CDR3 spans 13 amino acids. The CDR3 region is CASSEALDTEAFF. In nucleotides, the CDR3 is TGTGCCAGCAGTGAAGCTCTTGACACTGAAGCTTTCTTT.

The rearrangement joins TRBV6-2 or TRBV6-3 to TRBJ1-2, with D unclear. The V end was cut by 4 bases, the J end by 10 bases, with 13 bases between. CDR3 length: 12 residues. The V gene's germline CDR1 is MNHEY and CDR2 SVGEGT. The CDR3 is CASSWGTTSYTF. The CDR3 bases are TGTGCCAGCAGTTGGGGAACCACCTCCTACACCTTC.

This clone was counted a single time. The chain joins TRBV6-5 to TRBJ1-2; D perhaps matches TRBD1 (6 bases). Trimming stripped 2 bases from V and 4 bases from J, with 11 bases between. This CDR3 spans 14 amino acids. In germline, CDR1 is MNHEY, CDR2 SVGAGI. Here the CDR3 reads CASSYGGTSYGYTF. The CDR3 DNA reads as TGTGCCAGCAGTTACGGGGGGACAAGCTATGGCTACACCTTC.

This chain connects TRBV24-1 to TRBJ2-3, with D possibly being TRBD2 (6 bases). CDR1 and CDR2 (germline): KGHDR, SFDVKD. The V end was cut by 3 bases, the J end by 2 bases, with 8 bases between. This CDR3 comprises 14 residues. The CDR3: CATSDGGVTDTQYF. DNA of the CDR3: TGTGCCACCAGTGATGGCGGGGTCACAGATACGCAGTATTTT.